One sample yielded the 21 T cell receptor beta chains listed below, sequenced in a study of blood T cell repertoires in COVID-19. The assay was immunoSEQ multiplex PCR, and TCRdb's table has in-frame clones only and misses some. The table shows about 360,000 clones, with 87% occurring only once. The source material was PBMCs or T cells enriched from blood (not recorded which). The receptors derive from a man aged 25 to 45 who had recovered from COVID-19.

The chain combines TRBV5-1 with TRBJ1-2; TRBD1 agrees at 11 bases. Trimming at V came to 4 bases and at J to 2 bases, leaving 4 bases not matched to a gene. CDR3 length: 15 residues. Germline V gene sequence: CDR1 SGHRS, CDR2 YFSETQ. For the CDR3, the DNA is TGCGCCAGCAGCACCGGACAGGGGGCAAACTATGGCTACACCTTC. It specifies CASSTGQGANYGYTF.

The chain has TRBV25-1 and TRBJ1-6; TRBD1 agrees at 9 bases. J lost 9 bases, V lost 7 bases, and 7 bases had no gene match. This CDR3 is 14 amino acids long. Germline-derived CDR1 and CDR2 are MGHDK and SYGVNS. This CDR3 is CASTAQGAGSPLHF. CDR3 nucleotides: TGTGCCAGCACTGCACAGGGGGCAGGTTCACCCCTCCACTTT.

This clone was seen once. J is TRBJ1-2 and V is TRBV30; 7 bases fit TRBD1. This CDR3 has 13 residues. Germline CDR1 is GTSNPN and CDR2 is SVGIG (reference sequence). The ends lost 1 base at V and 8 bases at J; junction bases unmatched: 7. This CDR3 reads CAWSGDDRAGYTF. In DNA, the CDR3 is TGTGCCTGGAGTGGAGATGACAGGGCCGGCTACACCTTC. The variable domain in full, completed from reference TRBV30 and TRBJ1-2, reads SQTIHQWPATLVQPVGSPLSLECTVEGTSNPNLYWYRQAAGRGLQLLFYSVGIGQISSEVPQNLSASRPQDRQFILSSKKLLLSDSGFYLCAWSGDDRAGYTFGSGTRLTVV.

The CDR3 loop reads CASSIRPGTGLTPYNEQFF. DNA of the CDR3: TGTGCCAGCAGCATACGTCCCGGGACAGGGTTGACTCCCTACAATGAGCAGTTCTTC. The V gene is TRBV7-9, the J gene TRBJ2-1, with 9 bases fitting TRBD1. Germline lookup yields CDR1 SEHNR and CDR2 FQNEAQ (reference sequence). The ends lost 5 bases at V and 2 bases at J; junction bases unmatched: 16. The CDR3 contains 19 residues.

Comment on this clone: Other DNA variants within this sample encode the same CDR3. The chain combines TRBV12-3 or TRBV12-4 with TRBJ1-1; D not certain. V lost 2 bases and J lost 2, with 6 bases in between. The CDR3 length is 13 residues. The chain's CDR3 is CASSLSGNTEAFF. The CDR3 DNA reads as TGTGCCAGCAGTTTATCTGGCAACACTGAAGCTTTCTTT.

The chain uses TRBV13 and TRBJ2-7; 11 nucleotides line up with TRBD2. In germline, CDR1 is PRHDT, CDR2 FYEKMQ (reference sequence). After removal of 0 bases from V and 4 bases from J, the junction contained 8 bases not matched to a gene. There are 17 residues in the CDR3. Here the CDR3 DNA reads TGTGCCAGCAGCTTAGGCCCCACTAGCGGGGGATCTTACGAGCAGTACTTC. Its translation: CASSLGPTSGGSYEQYF.

The DNA for the CDR3 is TGTGCCAGCAGTCGCAACGAACAGGTGCCCCTCCACTTT. Translated, it gives CASSRNEQVPLHF. The chain uses TRBV27 and TRBJ1-6; D perhaps matches TRBD1 (5 bases). Germline V gene lookup returns CDR1 MNHEY and CDR2 SMNVEV (reference sequence). V was clipped by 5 bases and J by 13 bases, with 15 bases between them. This CDR3 is 13 amino acids long.

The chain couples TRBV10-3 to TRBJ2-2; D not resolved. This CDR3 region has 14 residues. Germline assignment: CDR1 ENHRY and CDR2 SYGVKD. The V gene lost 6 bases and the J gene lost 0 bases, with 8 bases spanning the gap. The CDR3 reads CAIRSQANTGELFF. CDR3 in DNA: TGTGCCATCAGAAGCCAGGCGAACACCGGGGAGCTGTTTTTT.

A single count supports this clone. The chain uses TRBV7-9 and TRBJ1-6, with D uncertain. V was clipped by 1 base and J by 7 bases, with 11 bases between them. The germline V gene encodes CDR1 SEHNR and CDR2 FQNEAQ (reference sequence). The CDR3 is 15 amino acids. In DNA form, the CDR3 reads TGTGCCAGCAGCTTAGGCACGGGTATCAATTCACCCCTCCACTTT. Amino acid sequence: CASSLGTGINSPLHF.

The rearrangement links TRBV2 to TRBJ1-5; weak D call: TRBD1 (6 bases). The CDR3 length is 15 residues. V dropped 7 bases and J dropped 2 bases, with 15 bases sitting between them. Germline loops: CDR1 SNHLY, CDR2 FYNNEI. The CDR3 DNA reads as TGTGCCAGCAAAGGGGGGGATACGGGCAATCAGCCCCAGCATTTT. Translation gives CASKGGDTGNQPQHF.

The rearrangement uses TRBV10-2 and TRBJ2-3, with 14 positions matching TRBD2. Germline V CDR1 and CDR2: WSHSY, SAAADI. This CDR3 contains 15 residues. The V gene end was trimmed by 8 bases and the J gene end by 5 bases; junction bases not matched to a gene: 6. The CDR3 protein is CASRLGLAGGDTQYF. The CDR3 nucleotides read TGCGCCAGCCGATTAGGACTAGCGGGGGGAGATACGCAGTATTTT.

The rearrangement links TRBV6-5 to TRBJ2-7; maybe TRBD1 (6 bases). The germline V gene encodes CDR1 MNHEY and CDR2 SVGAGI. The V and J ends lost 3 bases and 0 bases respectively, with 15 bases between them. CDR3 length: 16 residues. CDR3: CASSYSQGSPSYEQYF. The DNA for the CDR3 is TGTGCCAGCAGTTATTCTCAGGGGTCCCCCTCCTACGAGCAGTACTTC.

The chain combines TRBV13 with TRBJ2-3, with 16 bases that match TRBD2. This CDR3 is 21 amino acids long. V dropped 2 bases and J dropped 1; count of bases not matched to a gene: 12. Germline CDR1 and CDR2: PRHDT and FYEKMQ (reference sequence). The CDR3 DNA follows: TGTGCCAGCAGCTTACGGCCGGGACTAGCGGGGGGGCCGACGGGCACAGATACGCAGTATTTT. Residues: CASSLRPGLAGGPTGTDTQYF.

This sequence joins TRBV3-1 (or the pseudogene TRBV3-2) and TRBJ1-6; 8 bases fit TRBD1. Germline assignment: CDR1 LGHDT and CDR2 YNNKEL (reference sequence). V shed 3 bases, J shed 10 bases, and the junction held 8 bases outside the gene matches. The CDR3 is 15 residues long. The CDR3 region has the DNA TGTGCCAGCAGCCAGCCAGGGGGCACTGGGTCACCCCTCCACTTT. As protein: CASSQPGGTGSPLHF.

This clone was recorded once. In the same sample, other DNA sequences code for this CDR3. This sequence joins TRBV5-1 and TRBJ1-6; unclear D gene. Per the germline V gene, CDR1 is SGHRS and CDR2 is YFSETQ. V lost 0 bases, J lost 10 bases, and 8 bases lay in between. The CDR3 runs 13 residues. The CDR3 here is CASSLAGRSPLHF. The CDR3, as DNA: TGCGCCAGCAGCTTGGCCGGGAGATCACCCCTCCACTTT.

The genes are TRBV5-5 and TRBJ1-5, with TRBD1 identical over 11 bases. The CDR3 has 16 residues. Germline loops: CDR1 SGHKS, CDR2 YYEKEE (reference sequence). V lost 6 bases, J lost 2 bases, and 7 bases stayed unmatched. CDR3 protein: CASTRGQGAGNQPQHF. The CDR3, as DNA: TGTGCCAGCACCCGAGGACAGGGGGCAGGCAATCAGCCCCAGCATTTT.

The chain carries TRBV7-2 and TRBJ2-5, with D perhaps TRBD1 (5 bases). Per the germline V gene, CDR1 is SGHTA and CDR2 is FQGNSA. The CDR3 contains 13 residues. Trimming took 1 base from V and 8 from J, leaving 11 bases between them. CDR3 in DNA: TGTGCCAGCAGCTTAGATGATCAGGGTACCCAGTACTTC. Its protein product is CASSLDDQGTQYF.

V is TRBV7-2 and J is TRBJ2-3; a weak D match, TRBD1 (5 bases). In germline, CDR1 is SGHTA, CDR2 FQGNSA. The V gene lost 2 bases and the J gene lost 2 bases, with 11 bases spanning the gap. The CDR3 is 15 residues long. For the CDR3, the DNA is TGTGCCAGCAGCTTATTTGGGGCGTACACAGATACGCAGTATTTT. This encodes CASSLFGAYTDTQYF. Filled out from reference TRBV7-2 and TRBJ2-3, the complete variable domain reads GAGVSQSPSNKVTEKGKDVELRCDPISGHTALYWYRQSLGQGLEFLIYFQGNSAPDKSGLPSDRFSAERTGGSVSTLTIQRTQQEDSAVYLCASSLFGAYTDTQYFGPGTRLTVL.

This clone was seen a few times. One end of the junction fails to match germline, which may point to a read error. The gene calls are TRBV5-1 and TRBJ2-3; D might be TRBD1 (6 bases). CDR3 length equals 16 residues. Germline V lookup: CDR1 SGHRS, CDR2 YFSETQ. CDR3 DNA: TGCGCCAGCAGATTGGACCTAGGGGGTCGCACAGATACGCAGTATTTT. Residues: CASRLDLGGRTDTQYF. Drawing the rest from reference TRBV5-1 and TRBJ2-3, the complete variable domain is KAGVTQTPRYLIKTRGQQVTLSCSPISGHRSVSWYQQTPGQGLQFLFEYFSETQRNKGNFPGRFSGRQFSNSRSEMNVSTLELGDSALYLCASRLDLGGRTDTQYFGPGTRLTVL.

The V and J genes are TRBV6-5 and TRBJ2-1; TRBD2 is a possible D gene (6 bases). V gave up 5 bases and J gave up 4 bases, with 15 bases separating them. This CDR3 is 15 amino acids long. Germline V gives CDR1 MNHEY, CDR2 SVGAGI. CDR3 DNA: TGTGCCAGCAGTCCCCGGAGGGGAACGTACAATGAGCAGTTCTTC. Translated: CASSPRRGTYNEQFF.

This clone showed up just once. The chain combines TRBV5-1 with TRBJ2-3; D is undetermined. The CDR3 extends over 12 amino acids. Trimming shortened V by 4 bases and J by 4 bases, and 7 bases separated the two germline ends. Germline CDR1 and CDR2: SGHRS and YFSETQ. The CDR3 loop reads CASSAQSDTQYF. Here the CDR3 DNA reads TGCGCCAGCAGCGCTCAGTCAGATACGCAGTATTTT.